Sequencing of this T cell receptor (beta chain) was carried out in a study of graft-versus-host responses after intestinal transplantation. Study-wide results and limits: Early after transplant, HvG declines were associated with peak levels of circulating GvH clones. Graft-donor T cell macrochimerism in patients accompanied high graft-versus-host to host-versus-graft clonal ratios in allografts.

As concerns this clone: Antigen specificity is unknown.

CDR3 size: 14 residues. With V trimmed by 3 bases and J by 1 base, 2 bases remained unmatched. Germline CDR1 and CDR2: MNHNS and SASEGT. Assay used: immunoSEQ multiplex PCR; TCRdb lists only in-frame clones, some missing. The data hold some 86,000 clones, with 75% to 95% observed a single time. The source material was unstimulated CD8+ T cells sorted from spleen or lymph node cells, sampled before intestinal transplant. The receptor was derived from a human donor who received an intestinal transplant. The chain links TRBV6-1 to TRBJ1-1; 7 positions match TRBD1. The CDR3 sequence: CASSDGTANTEAFF. CDR3 in DNA: TGTGCCAGCAGTGACGGGACAGCGAACACTGAAGCTTTCTTT.